Following are 17 T cell receptor beta chains from one sample sequenced in a study of read filtering for tumor transcriptome and immune sequencing. Molecular barcoded adaptors covering alpha/delta and beta/gamma chains were used on roughly 400 ng RNA. One entry per CDR3 protein, called by TCRdb with MiXCR from the reads. The table shows fewer than 30,000 distinct CDR3 sequences, with about 15% occurring only once. The source material was a population of CD138-negative cells sorted from bone marrow. The origin of the receptors is a donor aged 40 or over with multiple myeloma.

This clonotype was seen a few times. Sequence at one end of the junction differs from germline and may be a read error. V is TRBV6-5 and J is TRBJ2-1, with D perhaps assigned TRBD1 or TRBD2 (5 bases each). This CDR3 comprises 11 residues. Germline loops: CDR1 MNHEY, CDR2 SVGAGI. CDR3 DNA sequence: TGTGCCAGCACCGAGGGACCAGTAAAGTTTTTC. It encodes CASTEGPVKFF.

For this clonotype: This may be a read error, as it is one base from a much larger clone. The rearrangement joins TRBV18 to TRBJ2-2; 8 bases align to TRBD1. Germline CDR1 reads KGHSH; CDR2 reads LQKENI. V lost 8 bases, J lost 5 bases, and 10 bases stayed unmatched. The CDR3 extends over 15 amino acids. Here the CDR3 DNA reads TGTGCCAGCCCACTTGGGACAGGAGGGACCGGGGAGCTGTTTTTT. Translating gives CASPLGTGGTGELFF.

The sample holds many counts of this clonotype. The rearrangement joins TRBV7-9 to TRBJ1-3; 10 nucleotides match TRBD1. The germline CDR1 and CDR2 sequences are SEHNR and FQNEAQ (reference sequence). The CDR3 has 16 residues. V was pared by 5 bases and J by 3 bases, with 7 bases of the junction left unmatched. The CDR3: CASSPLGTGVGNTIYF. The CDR3 nucleotides read TGTGCCAGCAGCCCCCTCGGGACAGGGGTTGGAAACACCATATATTTT.

Details on this clonotype: A much bigger clone sits one base away, suggesting this may be a read error. The chain recombines TRBV18 with TRBJ1-5; D gene ambiguous. There are 16 residues in the CDR3. With 2 bases removed from V and 1 base from J, the gap between germline ends came to 12 bases. Germline V lookup: CDR1 KGHSH, CDR2 LQKENI. In nucleotides, the CDR3 is TGTGCCAGCTCACCAAGCGCTCATACAAGCAATCAGCCCCAGCATTTT. Protein: CASSPSAHTSNQPQHF.

This clonotype was recorded many times. V and J are TRBV5-4 and TRBJ2-1, with a possible D match to TRBD1 (6 bases). The germline gives CDR1 SGHNT, CDR2 YYREEE (reference sequence). This CDR3 comprises 16 residues. Trimming took 6 bases from V and 1 from J, leaving 17 bases between them. The CDR3 coding sequence is TGTGCCAGCACCTCAGGGGCGGAGGTTTCCTACAATGAGCAGTTCTTC. Amino acid sequence: CASTSGAEVSYNEQFF. Full variable domain (remainder filled in from reference TRBV5-4 and TRBJ2-1): ETGVTQSPTHLIKTRGQQVTLRCSSQSGHNTVSWYQQALGQGPQFIFQYYREEENGRGNFPPRFSGLQFPNYSSELNVNALELDDSALYLCASTSGAEVSYNEQFFGPGTRLTVL.

This clonotype was seen at least ten times. An end of the junction does not agree with germline; a read error may underlie this. This rearrangement joins TRBV7-6 to TRBJ1-5; D unresolved. This CDR3 is 15 amino acids long. The germline V gene encodes CDR1 SGHVS and CDR2 FNYEAQ. The CDR3 loop is CASSLDGNSNQSQHF. CDR3 in DNA: TGTGCCAGCAGCTTAGACGGGAATAGCAATCAGTCCCAGCATTTT.

This clonotype occurred many times. CDR3 in amino acids: CSLSLRSGTDTQYF. The CDR3 region has the DNA TGCAGCCTCTCTTTAAGGAGTGGCACAGATACGCAGTATTTT. The genes are TRBV29-1 and TRBJ2-3, with D unclear. CDR3 length: 14 residues. V dropped 8 bases and J dropped 1 base, with 16 bases sitting between them. The germline V gene has CDR1 SQVTM and CDR2 ANQGSEA.

In the case of this clonotype: A far more abundant clone sits one base away, making this likely a read error. The chain recombines TRBV29-1 with TRBJ2-7, with 12 bases identical to TRBD2. The J call may be incorrect, as the DNA end agrees better with TRBJ2-5. Germline CDR1 and CDR2: SQVTM and ANQGSEA. The CDR3 extends over 15 amino acids. In nucleotides, the CDR3 is TGCAACGTTGTCCGGGCTAGCGGGAGGGGAGAGACCCAGTACTTC. Translation gives CNVVRASGRGETQYF.

Notes on this clonotype: The junction differs from germline at one of its ends, possibly a read error. The rearrangement joins TRBV4-2 to TRBJ2-3; the match to TRBD2 covers 7 bases. Germline V gene sequence: CDR1 LGHNA, CDR2 YNFKEQ. The CDR3 contains 17 residues. This chain's CDR3 is CASRLTQRDLPTDTRYF. DNA of the CDR3: TGTGCCAGCCGCCTCACTCAGCGGGACCTACCCACAGATACGCGGTATTTT.

This clonotype was detected many times. This chain joins TRBV12-3 or TRBV12-4 and TRBJ2-1; TRBD2 matches at 14 bases. The CDR3 is 16 amino acids. Trimming at V came to 3 bases and at J to 8 bases, leaving 6 bases not matched to a gene. This CDR3 reads CASSFLGTSGRDEQFF. CDR3 nucleotide sequence: TGTGCCAGCAGTTTCTTGGGGACTAGCGGGAGAGATGAGCAGTTCTTC.

Ten or more counts support this clonotype. J is TRBJ1-4 and V is TRBV19; D not certain. Trimming removed 3 bases from V and 5 bases from J, with 4 bases in between. The CDR3 extends over 12 amino acids. Germline assignment: CDR1 LNHDA and CDR2 SQIVND (reference sequence). The CDR3 loop is CASSMGNEKLFF. The CDR3 DNA reads as TGTGCCAGTAGTATGGGGAATGAAAAACTGTTTTTT.

The sample holds many counts of this clonotype. The chain uses TRBV5-1 and TRBJ1-2; 8 nucleotides line up with TRBD1. Germline lookup yields CDR1 SGHRS and CDR2 YFSETQ. The CDR3 spans 14 residues. V trimming: 4 bases; J trimming: 8 bases; junction bases outside the gene matches: 10. The CDR3 region has the DNA TGCGCCAGCAGCCCCCAGGACAGGGCAGGCGGCTACACCTTC. Its protein is CASSPQDRAGGYTF. Full variable domain (remainder filled in from reference TRBV5-1 and TRBJ1-2): KAGVTQTPRYLIKTRGQQVTLSCSPISGHRSVSWYQQTPGQGLQFLFEYFSETQRNKGNFPGRFSGRQFSNSRSEMNVSTLELGDSALYLCASSPQDRAGGYTFGSGTRLTVV.

This clonotype was counted many times. This rearrangement joins TRBV6-2 or TRBV6-3 to TRBJ2-5; D unresolved. V was shortened by 6 bases and J by 5 bases, with 16 bases between the two germline ends. CDR1 is MNHEY and CDR2 is SVGEGT in the germline V gene. This CDR3 has 14 residues. As DNA, the CDR3 is TGTGCCAGCAGCCACGCCGGCGCCCGGGAGACCCAGTACTTC. Its protein is CASSHAGARETQYF.

In its sample, this clonotype was seen a few times. Given a much more abundant clone one base away, this may be a read error. This chain uses TRBV29-1 with TRBJ1-5; D is undetermined. The CDR3 has 13 residues. Per the germline V gene, CDR1 is SQVTM and CDR2 is ANQGSEA. DNA of the CDR3: TGCAGCGTTTGCGAGGGTTGGAATCGGCCCCAGCATTTT. As protein: CSVCEGWNRPQHF.

The sample holds many counts of this clonotype. The chain couples TRBV7-2 to TRBJ2-7; the match to TRBD1 covers 10 bases. Germline assignment: CDR1 SGHTA and CDR2 FQGNSA. J was trimmed by 6 bases and V by 8 bases; bases with no gene match: 10. The CDR3 loop spans 14 amino acids. The CDR3 is CASLPRDRGGEQYF. DNA of the CDR3: TGTGCCAGCCTTCCCCGGGACAGGGGTGGCGAGCAGTACTTC.

The genes are TRBV4-2 and TRBJ2-2, with a tentative D call TRBD1 (6 bases). This CDR3 contains 14 residues. Germline CDR1 LGHNA, CDR2 YNFKEQ. Trimming pared 4 bases from V and 6 bases from J, leaving 12 bases between. CDR3 sequence (DNA): TGTGCCAGCAGCCCTAGGGACACCGCCGGGGAGCTGTTTTTT. Translation: CASSPRDTAGELFF.

This clonotype was recorded many times. The genes are TRBV5-6 and TRBJ2-6; a possible D gene is TRBD1 (6 bases). The length of the CDR3 is 18 residues. Germline V gives CDR1 SGHDT, CDR2 YYEEEE. V lost 0 bases to trimming and J lost 3 bases, with 16 bases between them. CDR3 sequence: CASSLVGQGIVGANVLTF. The CDR3 DNA is TGTGCCAGCAGCTTGGTGGGCCAGGGGATCGTTGGGGCCAACGTCCTGACTTTC.